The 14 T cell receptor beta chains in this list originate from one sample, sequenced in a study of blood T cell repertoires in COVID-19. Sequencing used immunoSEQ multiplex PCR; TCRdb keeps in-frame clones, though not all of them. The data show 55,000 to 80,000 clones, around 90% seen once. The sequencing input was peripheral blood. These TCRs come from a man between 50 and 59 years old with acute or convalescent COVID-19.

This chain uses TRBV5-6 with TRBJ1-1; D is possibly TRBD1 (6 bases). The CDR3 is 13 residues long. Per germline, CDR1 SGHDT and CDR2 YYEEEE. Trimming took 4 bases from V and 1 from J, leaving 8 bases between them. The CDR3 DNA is TGTGCCAGCAGCATGGGACAGAACACTGAAGCTTTCTTT. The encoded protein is CASSMGQNTEAFF.

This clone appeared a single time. CDR3 nucleotides: TGTGCCAGCAGCTTTGGCGGAAACACTGAAGCTTTCTTT. Amino acid sequence: CASSFGGNTEAFF. V is TRBV5-5 and J is TRBJ1-1; no clear D gene. The germline CDR1 and CDR2 sequences are SGHKS and YYEKEE (reference sequence). The CDR3 extends over 13 amino acids. V was cut by 2 bases and J by 2 bases, with 7 bases left in between.

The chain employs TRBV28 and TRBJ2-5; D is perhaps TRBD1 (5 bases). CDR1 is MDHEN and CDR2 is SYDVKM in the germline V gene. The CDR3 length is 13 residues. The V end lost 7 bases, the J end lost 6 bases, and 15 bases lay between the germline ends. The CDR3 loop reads CASTLGQEKTQYF. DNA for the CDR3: TGTGCCAGCACCCTGGGGCAGGAAAAGACCCAGTACTTC.

The CDR3 nucleotides are TGTGCCAGCAGTGAATACTTTCCGGGACAGATAGATACGCAGTATTTT. This gives the protein CASSEYFPGQIDTQYF. The rearrangement uses TRBV25-1 and TRBJ2-3; 7 bases align to TRBD1. Germline CDR1 reads MGHDK; CDR2 reads SYGVNS. The CDR3 has 16 residues. With 0 bases clipped from V and 5 bases from J, the junction kept 8 bases outside the gene matches.

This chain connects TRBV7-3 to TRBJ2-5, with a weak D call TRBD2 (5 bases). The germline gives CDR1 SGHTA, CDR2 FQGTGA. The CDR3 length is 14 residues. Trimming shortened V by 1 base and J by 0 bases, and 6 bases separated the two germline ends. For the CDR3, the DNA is TGTGCCAGCAGCTTAAACGGGGACCAAGAGACCCAGTACTTC. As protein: CASSLNGDQETQYF.

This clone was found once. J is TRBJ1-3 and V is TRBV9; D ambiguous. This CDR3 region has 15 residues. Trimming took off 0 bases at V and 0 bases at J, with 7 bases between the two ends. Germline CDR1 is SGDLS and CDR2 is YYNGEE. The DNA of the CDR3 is TGTGCCAGCAGCGTAGGGTCAGACTCTGGAAACACCATATATTTT. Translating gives CASSVGSDSGNTIYF.

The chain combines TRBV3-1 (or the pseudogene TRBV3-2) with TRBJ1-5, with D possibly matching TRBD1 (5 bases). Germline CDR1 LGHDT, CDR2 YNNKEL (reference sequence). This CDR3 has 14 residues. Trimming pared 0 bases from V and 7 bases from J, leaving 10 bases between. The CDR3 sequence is CASSQDTRVQPQHF. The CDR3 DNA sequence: TGTGCCAGCAGCCAAGATACCAGGGTGCAGCCCCAGCATTTT.

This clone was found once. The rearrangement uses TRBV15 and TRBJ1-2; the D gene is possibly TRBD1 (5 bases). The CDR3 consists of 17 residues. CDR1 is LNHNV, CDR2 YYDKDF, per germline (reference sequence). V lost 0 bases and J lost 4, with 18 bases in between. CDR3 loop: CATSRDVGHGVGYGYTF. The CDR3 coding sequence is TGTGCCACCAGCAGAGATGTAGGACATGGAGTAGGCTATGGCTACACCTTC.

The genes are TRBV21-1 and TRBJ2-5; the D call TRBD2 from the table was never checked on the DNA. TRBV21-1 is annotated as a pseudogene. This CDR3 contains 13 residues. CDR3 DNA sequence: TGTGCCAGCAGCAACGCAGCGCAAGAGACCCAGTACTTC. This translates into CASSNAAQETQYF.

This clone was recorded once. Written as DNA, the CDR3 is TGTGCCATCAGGAAGACAGGGAATGGAGAGACCCAGTACTTC. Translated: CAIRKTGNGETQYF. The chain employs TRBV10-3 and TRBJ2-5; TRBD1 matches 7 bases. V lost 6 bases to trimming and J lost 4 bases; unmatched junction nucleotides: 8. CDR3 length: 14 residues. Germline lookup yields CDR1 ENHRY and CDR2 SYGVKD.

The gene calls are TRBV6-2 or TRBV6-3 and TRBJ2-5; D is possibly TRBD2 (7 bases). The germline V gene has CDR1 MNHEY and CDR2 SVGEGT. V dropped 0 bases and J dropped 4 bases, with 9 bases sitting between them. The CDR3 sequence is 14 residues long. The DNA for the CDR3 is TGTGCCAGCAGTTACTCTGGGGGGGCAGAGACCCAGTACTTC. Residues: CASSYSGGAETQYF.

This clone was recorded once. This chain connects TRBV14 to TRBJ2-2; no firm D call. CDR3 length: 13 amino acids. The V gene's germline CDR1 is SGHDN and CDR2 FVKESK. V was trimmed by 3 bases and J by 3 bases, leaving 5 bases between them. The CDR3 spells CASSHPDTGELFF. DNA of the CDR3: TGTGCCAGCAGCCATCCAGACACCGGGGAGCTGTTTTTT.

The chain's CDR3 is CASGFVGTGGNIDSPLHF. The CDR3 DNA reads TGTGCTAGTGGTTTTGTCGGGACAGGGGGAAATATTGATTCACCCCTCCACTTT. This sequence joins TRBV12-5 and TRBJ1-6, with 11 bases identical to TRBD1. Germline V gene sequence: CDR1 LGHNT, CDR2 FRNRAP. CDR3 length: 18 amino acids. The junction had 12 bases not matched to a gene; V was cut back by 3 bases and J by 8 bases.

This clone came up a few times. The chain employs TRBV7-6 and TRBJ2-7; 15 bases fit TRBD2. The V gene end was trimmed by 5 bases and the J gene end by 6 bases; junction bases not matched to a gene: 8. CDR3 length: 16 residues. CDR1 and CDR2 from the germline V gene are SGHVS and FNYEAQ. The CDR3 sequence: CASSTRTSGGASEQYF. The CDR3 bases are TGTGCCAGCAGCACCAGGACTAGCGGGGGGGCGTCCGAGCAGTACTTC.